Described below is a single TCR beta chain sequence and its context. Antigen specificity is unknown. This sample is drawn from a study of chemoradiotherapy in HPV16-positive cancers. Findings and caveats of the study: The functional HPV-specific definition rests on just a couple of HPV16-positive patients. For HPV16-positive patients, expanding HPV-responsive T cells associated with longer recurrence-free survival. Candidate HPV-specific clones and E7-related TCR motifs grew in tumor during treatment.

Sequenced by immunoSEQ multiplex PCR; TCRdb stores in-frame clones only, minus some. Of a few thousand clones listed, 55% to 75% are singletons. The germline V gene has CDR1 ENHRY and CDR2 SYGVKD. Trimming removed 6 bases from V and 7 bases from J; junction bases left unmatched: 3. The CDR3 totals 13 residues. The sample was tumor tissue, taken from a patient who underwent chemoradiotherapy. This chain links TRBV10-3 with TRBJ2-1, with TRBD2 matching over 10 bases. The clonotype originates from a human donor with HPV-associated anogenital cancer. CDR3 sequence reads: CAIRDSGRNEQFF. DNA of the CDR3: TGTGCCATCAGAGATAGCGGGAGGAATGAGCAGTTCTTC.